This T cell receptor beta chain came from a study of blood T cell repertoires in COVID-19. Background on the study: Some COVID-19 samples were acute and others convalescent; all came from the United States, Italy and Spain. T cells, B-cell-depleted T cells, or PBMCs provided the cDNA or gDNA that served as material.

TCRdb keeps only in-frame clones here, not all; method: immunoSEQ multiplex PCR. In the table there are roughly 70,000 clones, around 87% of which are singletons. V was cut by 6 bases and J by 6 bases, with 14 bases left in between. Germline V gives CDR1 SGHNT, CDR2 YYREEE (reference sequence). CDR3 size: 13 residues. Material: peripheral blood. The source is a man aged 65 to 79 with active COVID-19. This rearrangement joins TRBV5-4 to TRBJ2-3, with a weak D call TRBD2 (6 bases). The CDR3 sequence: CASTGGNSDTQYF. The DNA of the CDR3 is TGTGCCAGCACCGGGGGTAATTCTGATACGCAGTATTTT.